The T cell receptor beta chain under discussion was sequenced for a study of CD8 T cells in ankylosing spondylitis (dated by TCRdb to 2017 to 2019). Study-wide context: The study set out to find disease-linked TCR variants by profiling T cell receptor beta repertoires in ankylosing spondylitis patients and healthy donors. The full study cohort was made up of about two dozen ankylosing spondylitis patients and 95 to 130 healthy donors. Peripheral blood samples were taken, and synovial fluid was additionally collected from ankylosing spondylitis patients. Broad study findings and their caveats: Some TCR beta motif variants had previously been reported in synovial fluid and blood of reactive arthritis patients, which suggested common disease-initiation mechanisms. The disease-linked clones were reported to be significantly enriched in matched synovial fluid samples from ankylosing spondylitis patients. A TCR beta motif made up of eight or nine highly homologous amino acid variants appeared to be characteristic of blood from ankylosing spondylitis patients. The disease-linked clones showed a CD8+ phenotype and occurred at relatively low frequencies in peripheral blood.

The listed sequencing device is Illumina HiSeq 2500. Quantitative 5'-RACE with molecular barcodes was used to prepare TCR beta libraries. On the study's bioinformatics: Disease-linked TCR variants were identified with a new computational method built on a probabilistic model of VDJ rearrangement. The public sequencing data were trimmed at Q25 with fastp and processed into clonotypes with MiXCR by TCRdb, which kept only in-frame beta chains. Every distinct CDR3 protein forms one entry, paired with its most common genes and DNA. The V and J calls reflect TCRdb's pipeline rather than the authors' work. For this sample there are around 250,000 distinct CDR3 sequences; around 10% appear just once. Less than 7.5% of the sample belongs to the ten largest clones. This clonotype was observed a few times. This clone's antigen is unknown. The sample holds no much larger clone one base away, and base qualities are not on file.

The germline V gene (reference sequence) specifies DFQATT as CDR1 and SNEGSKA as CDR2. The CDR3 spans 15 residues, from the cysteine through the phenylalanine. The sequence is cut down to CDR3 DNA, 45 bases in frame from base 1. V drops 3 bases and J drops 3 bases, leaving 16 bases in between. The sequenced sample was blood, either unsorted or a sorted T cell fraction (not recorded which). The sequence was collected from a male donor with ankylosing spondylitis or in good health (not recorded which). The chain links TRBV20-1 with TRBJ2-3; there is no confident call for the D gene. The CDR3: CSASSTSGETDTQYF. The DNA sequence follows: TGCAGTGCTAGTTCAACATCCGGTGAAACAGATACGCAGTATTTT.